These 25 T cell receptor beta chains came from one sample sequenced in a study of blood T cell repertoires in COVID-19. Profiling relied on immunoSEQ multiplex PCR, and the TCRdb table lists in-frame clones only, not all of them. Here the sample spans approximately 400,000 clones, 83% being singletons. Material for sequencing was PBMCs or T cells enriched from blood (not recorded which). Receptors were obtained from a woman aged 50 to 65 who had recovered from COVID-19.

V usage is TRBV10-3 and J usage is TRBJ2-1, with D possibly being TRBD1 (6 bases). The CDR3 spans 13 residues. V was shortened by 2 bases and J by 6 bases, with 8 bases between the two germline ends. Germline CDR1 and CDR2: ENHRY and SYGVKD. The CDR3 spells CAISEGTSNEQFF. In nucleotides, the CDR3 is TGTGCCATCAGTGAGGGGACATCCAATGAGCAGTTCTTC.

This chain connects TRBV9 to TRBJ2-1, with 7 bases aligning to TRBD1. The CDR3 extends over 14 amino acids. Germline assignment: CDR1 SGDLS and CDR2 YYNGEE. V shed 6 bases and J 9 bases; nucleotides not matched to a gene: 12. The CDR3 loop reads CASTRQGPSGEQFF. DNA of the CDR3: TGTGCCAGCACCAGACAGGGCCCGTCAGGTGAGCAGTTCTTC.

The genes are TRBV3-1 (or the pseudogene TRBV3-2) and TRBJ2-1; the match to TRBD2 covers 12 bases. The V gene's germline CDR1 is LGHDT and CDR2 YNNKEL (reference sequence). V was clipped by 1 base and J by 8 bases; unmatched bases: 6. This CDR3 spans 16 amino acids. CDR3 bases: TGTGCCAGCAGCCAAGCCAGACTAGCGGGAGAGGATGAGCAGTTCTTC. Translation: CASSQARLAGEDEQFF.

The chain is built from TRBV5-6 and TRBJ2-1; D is uncertain. The CDR3 has 14 amino acids. Germline V lookup: CDR1 SGHDT, CDR2 YYEEEE. V shed 4 bases and J shed 2 bases, with 10 bases lying between them. The CDR3, as DNA: TGTGCCAGCAGCCCCGTCGGAGCCTACAATGAGCAGTTCTTC. This codes for CASSPVGAYNEQFF. Full variable domain (rest looked up from reference TRBV5-6 and TRBJ2-1): DAGVTQSPTHLIKTRGQQVTLRCSPKSGHDTVSWYQQALGQGPQFIFQYYEEEERQRGNFPDRFSGHQFPNYSSELNVNALLLGDSALYLCASSPVGAYNEQFFGPGTRLTVL.

This clone appeared a single time. The chain recombines TRBV4-2 with TRBJ2-2; the D gene is possibly TRBD2 (6 bases). The germline V and J ends were trimmed by 0 bases and 1 base, with 15 bases remaining between them. Germline CDR1 is LGHNA and CDR2 is YNFKEQ. The CDR3 covers 18 residues. In DNA, the CDR3 is TGTGCCAGCAGCCAAGAGGGGCTGGGGAGGCTGAACACCGGGGAGCTGTTTTTT. Translation gives CASSQEGLGRLNTGELFF.

The chain combines TRBV4-1 with TRBJ1-6, with 8 bases lining up with TRBD1. CDR1 and CDR2 from the germline V gene are MGHRA and YSYEKL. Germline trimming cut 3 bases from V and 10 bases from J; bases unmatched to any gene: 8. The CDR3 is 15 residues long. The chain's CDR3 is CASSQFQGAGSPLHF. The CDR3 DNA reads as TGCGCCAGCAGCCAGTTCCAGGGGGCTGGGTCACCCCTCCACTTT.

V gene TRBV6-5 combines with J gene TRBJ2-1, with 10 bases aligning to TRBD2. CDR3 size: 15 residues. Germline values: CDR1 MNHEY, CDR2 SVGAGI. V lost 6 bases, J lost 6 bases, and 8 bases stayed unmatched. CDR3 protein: CASSKAGGRGNEQFF. CDR3 nucleotide sequence: TGTGCCAGCAGCAAAGCGGGAGGGAGGGGCAATGAGCAGTTCTTC.

The chain recombines TRBV4-1 with TRBJ2-2, with D possibly being TRBD1 (6 bases). Germline CDR1 is MGHRA and CDR2 is YSYEKL. V was pared by 4 bases and J by 8 bases, with 26 bases between. This CDR3 is built from 18 residues. CDR3 region: CASSPAFRDKGPSGELFF. The CDR3 DNA reads TGCGCCAGCAGCCCGGCTTTCCGGGACAAGGGCCCGTCGGGGGAGCTGTTTTTT.

This clone occurred a few times. The J gene is TRBJ2-7, the V gene TRBV12-3 or TRBV12-4, with D unclear. The CDR3 spans 11 residues. The V and J ends lost 6 bases and 6 bases respectively, with 9 bases between them. CDR3 sequence reads: CASSPSGEQYF. In nucleotides, the CDR3 is TGTGCCAGCAGCCCCTCAGGCGAGCAGTACTTC.

The chain joins TRBV7-2 to TRBJ2-3, with 11 nucleotides matching TRBD1. Unmatched junction bases numbered 6, after V lost 3 bases and J lost 4 bases. The CDR3 consists of 16 residues. The V gene's germline CDR1 is SGHTA and CDR2 FQGNSA. CDR3 in amino acids: CASSFLGQGAADTQYF. CDR3 bases: TGTGCCAGCAGCTTCTTAGGACAGGGGGCCGCAGATACGCAGTATTTT.

The chain uses TRBV24-1 and TRBJ2-5, with D maybe TRBD1 (6 bases). V was trimmed by 4 bases and J by 2 bases, leaving 7 bases between them. CDR1 is KGHDR and CDR2 is SFDVKD in the germline V gene. The CDR3 spans 13 residues. The CDR3 here is CATSDRGQETQYF. The DNA for the CDR3 is TGTGCCACCAGTGACAGGGGTCAAGAGACCCAGTACTTC.

CDR3 in amino acids: CASSLGDRPNNEQFF. CDR3 in DNA: TGTGCCAGCAGCCTGGGGGACAGACCCAACAATGAGCAGTTCTTC. The rearrangement uses TRBV5-4 and TRBJ2-1; 7 bases align to TRBD1. V shed 4 bases and J 5 bases; nucleotides not matched to a gene: 9. CDR1 is SGHNT, CDR2 YYREEE, per germline (reference sequence). The CDR3 extends over 15 amino acids.

This clone was recorded a few times. The genes are TRBV9 and TRBJ2-7; tentative D call: TRBD2 (5 bases). This CDR3 comprises 14 residues. The ends were cut back, 3 bases at V and 3 bases at J, with 13 bases in the middle. The germline V gene has CDR1 SGDLS and CDR2 YYNGEE. The CDR3 spells CASSEGAGIYEQYF. The CDR3 nucleotides are TGTGCCAGCAGCGAGGGCGCCGGGATCTACGAGCAGTACTTC.

The rearrangement uses TRBV5-1 and TRBJ2-3; 10 bases map to TRBD1. The CDR3 consists of 14 residues. V shed 3 bases and J 5 bases; nucleotides not matched to a gene: 3. Germline values: CDR1 SGHRS, CDR2 YFSETQ. The CDR3 DNA follows: TGCGCCAGCAGCTCGGGACAGGGGATAGATACGCAGTATTTT. Amino acid sequence: CASSSGQGIDTQYF.

The V call is TRBV4-2, the J call TRBJ2-5, with D possibly TRBD2 on 6 matching bases. Per the germline V gene, CDR1 is LGHNA and CDR2 is YNFKEQ. V dropped 0 bases and J dropped 2 bases, with 13 bases sitting between them. The CDR3 consists of 16 residues. The CDR3 is CASSQEGGTSQETQYF. DNA for the CDR3: TGTGCCAGCAGCCAAGAAGGCGGGACCTCACAAGAGACCCAGTACTTC.

The chain uses TRBV19 and TRBJ1-2; no reliable D call. The CDR3 spans 14 residues. Germline lookup yields CDR1 LNHDA and CDR2 SQIVND (reference sequence). V gave up 5 bases and J gave up 4 bases, with 14 bases separating them. CDR3 nucleotides: TGTGCCAGTAGTGGGCAGGCCGTGGGCTATGGCTACACCTTC. The encoded protein is CASSGQAVGYGYTF.

This chain connects TRBV9 to TRBJ1-1, with D perhaps matching TRBD1 (6 bases). The CDR3 contains 14 residues. Trimming shortened V by 4 bases and J by 1 base, and 11 bases separated the two germline ends. The germline gives CDR1 SGDLS, CDR2 YYNGEE. The CDR3 loop reads CASSTGTSNTEAFF. The DNA for the CDR3 is TGTGCCAGCAGCACCGGGACATCGAACACTGAAGCTTTCTTT.

The genes are TRBV6-5 and TRBJ1-1, with TRBD1 matching over 7 bases. Germline CDR1 and CDR2: MNHEY and SVGAGI. The CDR3 is made up of 15 amino acids. The V and J ends lost 2 bases and 5 bases, in that order; junction bases with no gene match: 8. The CDR3 nucleotides read TGTGCCAGCAGTTACGACAGGGCAGGGTTGACTGAAGCTTTCTTT. Amino acids: CASSYDRAGLTEAFF.

This sequence joins TRBV6-1 and TRBJ1-2; 11 bases match TRBD1. J lost 8 bases, V lost 1 base, and 6 bases had no gene match. The germline V gene has CDR1 MNHNS and CDR2 SASEGT. The CDR3 is 15 residues long. The CDR3 sequence: CASSEGTGGALGYTF. The CDR3 nucleotides read TGTGCCAGCAGTGAAGGGACAGGGGGCGCATTGGGCTACACCTTC.

The chain carries TRBV5-4 and TRBJ1-4; D gene unclear. Germline V gives CDR1 SGHNT, CDR2 YYREEE (reference sequence). Trimming removed 2 bases from V and 8 bases from J, with 10 bases in between. The CDR3 is 13 amino acids. The CDR3 DNA reads TGTGCCAGCAGCTTAAATGCACAGGAAAAACTGTTTTTT. It yields the protein CASSLNAQEKLFF.

Of note for this clone: Other nucleotide sequences in the sample specify the same CDR3. The chain employs TRBV6-4 and TRBJ2-1; 7 bases line up with TRBD1. With 2 bases clipped from V and 4 bases from J, the junction kept 2 bases outside the gene matches. CDR1 and CDR2 from the germline V gene are MRHNA and SNTAGT. The CDR3 is made up of 14 amino acids. The CDR3 here is CASSDRGLYNEQFF. The CDR3 coding sequence is TGTGCCAGCAGTGACAGGGGGCTTTACAATGAGCAGTTCTTC.

The chain links TRBV6-5 to TRBJ1-1; D is ambiguous. The CDR3 totals 15 residues. Germline CDR1 MNHEY, CDR2 SVGAGI. The V end lost 5 bases, the J end lost 1 base, and 14 bases lay between the germline ends. The CDR3 DNA reads as TGTGCCAGCAGTCGTCAGACACGAGCGAACACTGAAGCTTTCTTT. Its translation: CASSRQTRANTEAFF.

This clone was recorded a few times. The V call is TRBV20-1, the J call TRBJ2-5; D gene uncertain. V lost 7 bases to trimming and J lost 4 bases, with 10 bases between them. CDR3 size: 11 residues. Germline CDR1 DFQATT, CDR2 SNEGSKA (reference sequence). CDR3 sequence: CSVVSGETQYF. The CDR3 nucleotides are TGCAGTGTAGTTTCGGGAGAGACCCAGTACTTC.

The V and J genes are TRBV25-1 and TRBJ2-7; weak D call: TRBD2 (5 bases). The CDR3 has 13 residues. The V end lost 6 bases, the J end lost 5 bases, and 14 bases lay between the germline ends. The germline gives CDR1 MGHDK, CDR2 SYGVNS. CDR3 nucleotide sequence: TGTGCCAGCAGACCGGGCTCAGCGGACGAGCAGTACTTC. The encoded protein is CASRPGSADEQYF.

The genes are TRBV11-3 and TRBJ1-2, with 7 bases fitting TRBD1. V lost 1 base, J lost 3 bases, and 2 bases stayed unmatched. The CDR3 contains 14 residues. Looked up from germline, CDR1 is SGHNT and CDR2 is YENEEA. The CDR3 sequence is CASSLGQGDYGYTF. CDR3 sequence (DNA): TGTGCCAGCAGCTTAGGACAGGGCGACTATGGCTACACCTTC.